The 28 T cell receptor beta chains below all came from one sample that was sequenced in a study of CD8+CD57+ T cells in acquired aplastic anemia. The study profiled TCR beta VDJ and CDR3 using genomic DNA as template. TCRdb passed the reads through MiXCR, listing each CDR3 protein once. The sample lists about 160,000 distinct CDR3 sequences; around half were seen once. The authors sequenced patients whose flow cytometry had shown CD8+CD57+ cell expansion. The specimen sequenced was sorted CD4+, CD8+, or CD8+CD57+ T cells (not recorded which) from PBMCs. Receptor source: a human donor with aplastic anemia.

The rearrangement links TRBV30 to TRBJ1-5, with D unclear. The V end was cut by 3 bases, the J end by 10 bases, with 13 bases between. The V gene's germline CDR1 is GTSNPN and CDR2 SVGIG (reference sequence). The CDR3 sequence is 12 residues long. CDR3 coding DNA: TGTGCCTGGAGCAACAACGACTCACCCCAGCATTTT. This codes for CAWSNNDSPQHF.

The rearrangement uses TRBV29-1 and TRBJ2-1, with unresolved D. Trimming removed 6 bases at V and 2 bases at J, with 14 bases between. CDR1 and CDR2 (germline): SQVTM, ANQGSEA. This CDR3 is 14 amino acids long. The CDR3 coding sequence is TGCAGCGTCCCCGGTCGACCCGCCTACAATGAGCAGTTCTTC. Its translation is CSVPGRPAYNEQFF.

In this sample, this clonotype turned up many times. The chain links TRBV5-5 to TRBJ2-7; a possible D gene is TRBD2 (6 bases). In germline, CDR1 is SGHKS, CDR2 YYEKEE (reference sequence). Between the trimmed V and J ends, which lost 4 bases and 6 bases, there was a span of 11 bases. The CDR3 covers 12 residues. The CDR3 nucleotides are TGTGCCAGCAGCCCGGAGGGGCTCGAGCAGTACTTC. It yields the protein CASSPEGLEQYF. The full variable domain, in which reference TRBV5-5 and TRBJ2-7 provide the parts outside the CDR3, is DAGVTQSPTHLIKTRGQQVTLRCSPISGHKSVSWYQQVLGQGPQFIFQYYEKEERGRGNFPDRFSARQFPNYSSELNVNALLLGDSALYLCASSPEGLEQYFGPGTRLTVT.

Remarks on this clonotype: A much larger clone lies a single base off, so this may be a read error. V is TRBV12-3 or TRBV12-4 and J is TRBJ1-5; 8 nucleotides line up with TRBD1. The CDR3 runs to 15 residues. The CDR3 region has the DNA TGTGCCAGCAGTTTCGAGACAGGGGCCGGTCAGCCCCAGCGTTTT. This encodes CASSFETGAGQPQRF.

This clonotype was observed many times. The junction differs from germline at one of its ends, possibly a read error. The chain carries TRBV20-1 and TRBJ2-2; possibly TRBD2 for D (5 bases). Germline CDR1 and CDR2: DFQATT and SNEGSKA (reference sequence). The CDR3 has 12 amino acids. CDR3 sequence: CSARGPPGELFF. The DNA of the CDR3 is TGCAGTGCGAGAGGGCCCCCCGGGGAGCTGTTTTTT.

The gene calls are TRBV20-1 and TRBJ2-7; no clear D. Trimming left V 6 bases short and J 6 bases short, with 15 bases between. The CDR3 sequence is 12 residues long. Looked up from germline, CDR1 is DFQATT and CDR2 is SNEGSKA (reference sequence). CDR3 sequence: CSAHSRAGEQYF. CDR3 nucleotide sequence: TGCAGTGCACACAGTCGTGCTGGCGAGCAGTACTTC.

The V gene is TRBV5-4, the J gene TRBJ1-2; D is possibly TRBD1 (6 bases). This CDR3 region has 15 residues. The ends were cut back, 0 bases at V and 6 bases at J, with 15 bases in the middle. The germline CDR1 and CDR2 sequences are SGHNT and YYREEE (reference sequence). For the CDR3, the DNA is TGTGCCAGCAGCTTGGGGAGGGGGATGGTAGATGGCTACACCTTC. Translating gives CASSLGRGMVDGYTF.

The V and J genes are TRBV19 and TRBJ1-5; D unresolved. With 3 bases removed from V and 3 bases from J, the gap between germline ends came to 3 bases. CDR1 LNHDA and CDR2 SQIVND come from the germline V gene (reference sequence). This CDR3 contains 12 residues. The CDR3 spells CASSMANQPQHF. The CDR3 DNA follows: TGTGCCAGTAGTATGGCCAATCAGCCCCAGCATTTT.

This clonotype was seen more than once but under ten times. The chain carries TRBV7-9 and TRBJ2-2; maybe TRBD2 (6 bases). Trimming pared 5 bases from V and 7 bases from J, leaving 8 bases between. The CDR3 contains 12 residues. Germline V gives CDR1 SEHNR, CDR2 FQNEAQ (reference sequence). The CDR3 bases are TGTGCCAGCAGCAAGACTAGCGGGGAGCTGTTTTTT. Translated, it gives CASSKTSGELFF.

The chain has TRBV7-3 and TRBJ2-1; D gene unclear. The CDR3 length is 12 residues. The V end was cut by 2 bases, the J end by 6 bases, with 5 bases between. The germline CDR1 and CDR2 sequences are SGHTA and FQGTGA. As DNA, the CDR3 is TGTGCCAGCAGCTTAGGGTCCAATGAGCAGTTCTTC. Amino acid sequence: CASSLGSNEQFF.

This clonotype was detected only once. CDR3 sequence: CASSQDWGNVLTF. The CDR3 bases are TGCGCCAGCAGCCAAGATTGGGGCAACGTCCTGACTTTC. The chain joins TRBV4-3 to TRBJ2-6, with D hard to call. There are 13 residues in the CDR3. Germline values: CDR1 LGHNA, CDR2 YSLEER. V lost 0 bases and J lost 9, with 6 bases in between.

This rearrangement joins TRBV5-6 to TRBJ2-5; D is uncertain. V was clipped by 5 bases and J by 5 bases, with 13 bases between them. The CDR3 length is 13 residues. The V gene's germline CDR1 is SGHDT and CDR2 YYEEEE. The CDR3 DNA sequence: TGTGCCAGCAGGAAACGTCCTATTGAGACCCAGTACTTC. Translation: CASRKRPIETQYF. Filled out from reference TRBV5-6 and TRBJ2-5, the complete variable domain reads DAGVTQSPTHLIKTRGQQVTLRCSPKSGHDTVSWYQQALGQGPQFIFQYYEEEERQRGNFPDRFSGHQFPNYSSELNVNALLLGDSALYLCASRKRPIETQYFGPGTRLLVL.

This chain uses TRBV20-1 with TRBJ1-2, with D uncertain. CDR1 is DFQATT and CDR2 is SNEGSKA in the germline V gene (reference sequence). The CDR3 runs to 11 residues. V shed 5 bases and J shed 8 bases, with 12 bases lying between them. The CDR3 sequence: CSAPHGGGYTF. CDR3 coding DNA: TGCAGTGCTCCACACGGCGGGGGCTACACCTTC.

The chain employs TRBV7-9 and TRBJ2-1, with D perhaps matching TRBD1 (5 bases). This CDR3 has 12 residues. Germline V gene lookup returns CDR1 SEHNR and CDR2 FQNEAQ (reference sequence). V gave up 3 bases and J gave up 9 bases, with 9 bases separating them. The CDR3 is CASSFNQGEQFF. CDR3 DNA sequence: TGTGCCAGCAGCTTCAACCAGGGTGAGCAGTTCTTC.

In its sample, this clonotype was seen a few times. V gene TRBV20-1 combines with J gene TRBJ1-5, with a weak D call TRBD1 (6 bases). The CDR3 loop spans 16 amino acids. Trimming removed 3 bases at V and 2 bases at J, with 17 bases between. The germline V gene has CDR1 DFQATT and CDR2 SNEGSKA (reference sequence). This chain's CDR3 is CSARLGKRGCNQPQHF. For the CDR3, the DNA is TGCAGTGCTAGGTTAGGGAAAAGGGGGTGCAATCAGCCCCAGCATTTT.

The chain has TRBV20-1 and TRBJ1-6, with D hard to call. V dropped 3 bases and J dropped 9 bases, with 15 bases sitting between them. The CDR3 consists of 14 residues. CDR1 and CDR2 (germline): DFQATT, SNEGSKA (reference sequence). CDR3 DNA sequence: TGCAGTGCTAGCGGCTACAGAGTAGGTTCACCCCTCCACTTT. Protein sequence: CSASGYRVGSPLHF.

Remarks on this clonotype: Its ends do not fully match the called genes, so a read error is possible. This chain links TRBV20-1 with TRBJ2-7, with D perhaps matching TRBD1 (8 bases). The CDR3 is made up of 16 amino acids. The germline gives CDR1 DFQATT, CDR2 SNEGSKA (reference sequence). In DNA form, the CDR3 reads TGCAGTGCTAGAGATGCCGAGACAGGGGACTACTACGGGCAGTACTTC. This encodes CSARDAETGDYYGQYF.

This clonotype occurred a few times. This rearrangement joins TRBV10-3 to TRBJ2-5; possibly TRBD2 for D (6 bases). Trimming pared 2 bases from V and 13 bases from J, leaving 11 bases between. The CDR3 consists of 11 residues. Germline V gene data show CDR1 as ENHRY and CDR2 as SYGVKD. Written as DNA, the CDR3 is TGTGCCATCAGTGAGGGAGGGTTCCGGTACTTC. Translated: CAISEGGFRYF.

V gene TRBV6-1 combines with J gene TRBJ1-2; 10 nucleotides match TRBD1. CDR3 length: 16 amino acids. CDR1 and CDR2 (germline): MNHNS, SASEGT. Trimming took 6 bases from V and 3 from J; bases not matched to a gene: 10. CDR3 nucleotide sequence: TGTGCCAGCAGCCCGCAGACAGGGGGCGGCCACTATGGCTACACCTTC. Translated, it gives CASSPQTGGGHYGYTF.

This clonotype occurred many times. The chain employs TRBV19 and TRBJ2-7; the match to TRBD1 covers 11 bases. The CDR3 sequence is 15 residues long. With V trimmed by 0 bases and J by 3 bases, 1 base remained unmatched. The V gene's germline CDR1 is LNHDA and CDR2 SQIVND (reference sequence). In DNA, the CDR3 is TGTGCCAGTAGTATAGAGGGACAGGGGGTCTACGAGCAGTACTTC. Encoded protein: CASSIEGQGVYEQYF.

This clonotype was seen many times. The chain employs TRBV27 and TRBJ2-7; D possibly uses TRBD1 or TRBD2 (5 bases each). The CDR3 has 14 amino acids. Trimming shortened V by 5 bases and J by 2 bases, and 13 bases separated the two germline ends. Germline V gene lookup returns CDR1 MNHEY and CDR2 SMNVEV (reference sequence). DNA for the CDR3: TGTGCCAGCAGTCCTTCTGGGGGTCCCTACGAGCAGTACTTC. Amino acid sequence: CASSPSGGPYEQYF.

The chain joins TRBV7-6 to TRBJ2-5; D is ambiguous. V lost 5 bases, J lost 5 bases, and 6 bases lay in between. From germline, CDR1 is SGHVS and CDR2 FNYEAQ. The CDR3 is 11 amino acids. The CDR3, as DNA: TGTGCCAGCAGCCGAGCTGAGACCCAGTACTTC. Translating gives CASSRAETQYF.

This clonotype was seen more than once but under ten times. The V and J genes are TRBV14 and TRBJ1-4; D gene unclear. CDR3 length: 11 residues. Germline V gene lookup returns CDR1 SGHDN and CDR2 FVKESK. V was cut by 1 base and J by 11 bases, with 5 bases left in between. CDR3 amino acids: CASSQVLKLFF. Here the CDR3 DNA reads TGTGCCAGCAGCCAAGTACTGAAACTGTTTTTT.

To note about this clonotype: Sequence at one end of the junction differs from germline and may be a read error. The J gene is TRBJ2-1, the V gene TRBV7-2; no reliable D call. Germline-derived CDR1 and CDR2 are SGHTA and FQGNSA. The CDR3 totals 14 residues. CDR3: CASSLVVVGNEQFF. For the CDR3, the DNA is TGTGCCAGCAGTTTAGTTGTTGTCGGGAATGAGCAGTTCTTC.

This clonotype was observed a few times. For the CDR3, the DNA is TGTGCCAGCAGTGCTGATGGAGGGCCCCTCCACTTT. This codes for CASSADGGPLHF. The rearrangement uses TRBV2 and TRBJ1-6; the D is unclear. Trimming shortened V by 4 bases and J by 13 bases, and 11 bases separated the two germline ends. Germline V gene lookup returns CDR1 SNHLY and CDR2 FYNNEI. The CDR3 length is 12 residues.

This clonotype was detected ten times or more. The chain employs TRBV20-1 and TRBJ2-3; 10 bases fit TRBD2. This CDR3 comprises 14 residues. With 6 bases clipped from V and 4 bases from J, the junction kept 7 bases outside the gene matches. CDR1 and CDR2 (germline): DFQATT, SNEGSKA (reference sequence). CDR3 nucleotides: TGCAGTGCCCCCCCTAGCGGGAGCGCAGATACGCAGTATTTT. It encodes CSAPPSGSADTQYF.

The table lists this clonotype with many counts. The chain joins TRBV7-2 to TRBJ1-1; no clear D gene. This CDR3 is 13 amino acids long. Trimming took 1 base from V and 6 from J, leaving 9 bases between them. Germline V gene data show CDR1 as SGHTA and CDR2 as FQGNSA. DNA of the CDR3: TGTGCCAGCAGCTTAGTTCGGGAGGCTGAAGCTTTCTTT. Protein product: CASSLVREAEAFF.

The chain links TRBV19 to TRBJ1-5; no clear D gene. Between the trimmed V and J ends, which lost 2 bases and 0 bases, there was a span of 8 bases. The length of the CDR3 is 15 residues. CDR1 and CDR2 (germline): LNHDA, SQIVND (reference sequence). The CDR3 DNA reads TGTGCCAGTAGTATATGGGAGAGTAGCAATCAGCCCCAGCATTTT. It codes for CASSIWESSNQPQHF. Combining the CDR3 with reference TRBV19 and TRBJ1-5 gives the whole variable domain DGGITQSPKYLFRKEGQNVTLSCEQNLNHDAMYWYRQDPGQGLRLIYYSQIVNDFQKGDIAEGYSVSREKKESFPLTVTSAQKNPTAFYLCASSIWESSNQPQHFGDGTRLSIL.